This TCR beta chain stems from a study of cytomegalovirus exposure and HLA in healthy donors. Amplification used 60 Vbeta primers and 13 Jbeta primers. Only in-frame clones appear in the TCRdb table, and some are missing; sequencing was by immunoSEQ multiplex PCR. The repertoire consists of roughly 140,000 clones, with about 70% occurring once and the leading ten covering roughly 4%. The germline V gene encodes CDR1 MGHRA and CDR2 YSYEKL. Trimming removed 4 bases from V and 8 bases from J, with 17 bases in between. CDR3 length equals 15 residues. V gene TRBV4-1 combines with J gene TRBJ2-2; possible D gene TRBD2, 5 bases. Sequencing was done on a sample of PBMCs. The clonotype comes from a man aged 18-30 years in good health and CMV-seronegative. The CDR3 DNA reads TGCGCCAGCAGCCTAAGCGGTTTCCTTAATGGGGAGCTGTTTTTT. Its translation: CASSLSGFLNGELFF.